This note documents a single TCR beta chain sequence. Germline CDR1 MGHDK, CDR2 SYGVNS. This CDR3 comprises 12 residues. Trimming left V 7 bases short and J 1 base short, with 7 bases between. The data are from a study of blood T cell repertoires in COVID-19. Sequenced by immunoSEQ multiplex PCR; TCRdb stores in-frame clones only, minus some. This table has more than 200,000 clones, more than 75% appearing once. J is TRBJ1-1 and V is TRBV25-1, with a tentative D call TRBD1 (5 bases). Sequenced: peripheral blood. The TCR originated in an older woman with COVID-19, enrolled during active disease. The CDR3 loop reads CASNQGNTEAFF. The CDR3 DNA is TGTGCCAGCAACCAGGGGAACACTGAAGCTTTCTTT.